This TCR beta chain was retrieved from a study of blood T cell repertoires in COVID-19. Across the study: COVID-19 samples collected from the United States, Italy and Spain covered acute and convalescent phases. The cDNA or gDNA used as material had been derived from T cells, B-cell-depleted T cells, or PBMCs.

Authors' processing steps: Amplifying reference gene primers gave estimates of nucleated cell counts. Profiling relied on immunoSEQ multiplex PCR, and the TCRdb table lists in-frame clones only, not all of them. For V, J and clone size, that table is used; D and trimming come from the DNA. The table lists approximately 200,000 clones, around 88% of them singletons. Sequenced material: peripheral blood. The clonotype originates from a woman aged 25 to 39 with acute or convalescent COVID-19.

DNA for the CDR3: TGTGCCAGCCCGGGAAGAGAGTTGAGGGTAAGCAATCAGCCCCAGCATTTT. Amino acid sequence: CASPGRELRVSNQPQHF. The rearrangement uses TRBV11-2 and TRBJ1-5; no clear D gene. V was clipped by 8 bases and J by 1 base, with 21 bases between them. CDR1 and CDR2 (germline): SGHAT, FQNNGV. There are 17 residues in the CDR3.